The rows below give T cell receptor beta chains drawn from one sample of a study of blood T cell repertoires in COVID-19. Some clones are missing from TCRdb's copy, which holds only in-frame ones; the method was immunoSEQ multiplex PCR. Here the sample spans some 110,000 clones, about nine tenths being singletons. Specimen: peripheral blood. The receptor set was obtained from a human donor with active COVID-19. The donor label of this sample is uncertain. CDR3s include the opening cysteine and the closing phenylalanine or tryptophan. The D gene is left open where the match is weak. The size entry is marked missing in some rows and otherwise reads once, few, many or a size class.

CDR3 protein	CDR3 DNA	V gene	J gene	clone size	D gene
CASSESLARDFQETQYF	TGTGCCAGCAGTGAATCACTAGCACGAGATTTCCAAGAGACCCAGTACTTC	TRBV25-1	TRBJ2-5	-	-
CASNIGVGRQETQYF	TGTGCCAGCAATATAGGGGTAGGGAGGCAGGAGACCCAGTACTTC	TRBV2	TRBJ2-5	-	-
CASSYSRDAGEQYF	TGTGCCAGCAGTTACTCGAGGGACGCGGGGGAGCAGTACTTC	TRBV6-5	TRBJ2-7	-	-
CASSLGQMNTEAFF	TGTGCCAGCAGCTTGGGGCAGATGAACACTGAAGCTTTCTTT	TRBV5-6	TRBJ1-1	-	-
CASSMLAGRETQYF	TGTGCCAGTAGTATGCTAGCGGGGCGGGAGACCCAGTACTTC	TRBV19	TRBJ2-5	-	TRBD2
CASRVGLGGNQPQHF	TGTGCCAGTAGGGTGGGACTGGGGGGCAATCAGCCCCAGCATTTT	TRBV19	TRBJ1-5	-	-
CASSQRGQETQYF	TGTGCCAGCAGTCAGCGGGGTCAAGAGACCCAGTACTTC	TRBV27	TRBJ2-5	-	TRBD2
CASSSGQLGSYNSPLHF	TGTGCCAGCAGCTCGGGACAATTGGGCTCCTATAATTCACCCCTCCACTTT	TRBV7-2	TRBJ1-6	once	-
CATSKGAVRETQYF	TGTGCCACCAGCAAAGGGGCGGTCCGGGAGACCCAGTACTTC	TRBV15	TRBJ2-5	-	-
CASSLAGAQGSSPLHF	TGCGCCAGCAGCTTGGCCGGAGCCCAGGGAAGTTCACCCCTCCACTTT	TRBV5-1	TRBJ1-6	-	-
CASSLRAGGNSPLHF	TGTGCCAGCAGCTTAAGGGCGGGGGGGAATTCACCCCTCCACTTT	TRBV7-2	TRBJ1-6	-	-
CASSLGDRGLREDEAFF	TGCGCCAGCAGCTTGGGGGACAGGGGTCTTAGGGAAGATGAAGCTTTCTTT	TRBV5-1	TRBJ1-1	once	TRBD1
CASSPLDLIYNEQFF	TGTGCCAGCAGCCCCCTGGACTTAATTTACAATGAGCAGTTCTTC	TRBV9	TRBJ2-1	-	-
CASSQGGTASYEQYF	TGCGCCAGCAGCCAAGGCGGGACAGCTTCCTACGAGCAGTACTTC	TRBV4-3	TRBJ2-7	-	-
CASSVGGTVYNEQFF	TGTGCCAGCAGCGTAGGGGGGACAGTTTACAATGAGCAGTTCTTC	TRBV9	TRBJ2-1	-	TRBD1
CASSLAPGRADTQYF	TGTGCCAGCAGCTTAGCCCCAGGGCGCGCAGATACGCAGTATTTT	TRBV7-2	TRBJ2-3	-	-
CASSAGQGDYCYTF	TGCGCCAGCAGCGCGGGACAGGGGGACTATTGCTACACCTTC	TRBV5-1	TRBJ1-2	-	TRBD1